This T cell receptor beta chain was sequenced for a study of blood T cell repertoires in COVID-19. Background on the study: The samples span acute and convalescent COVID-19 from the United States, Italy and Spain. Nucleic acid was either cDNA or gDNA, and it came from T cells, B-cell-depleted T cells, or PBMCs.

Patients in Seattle were enrolled during active infection, then followed longitudinally. In its sample, this clone was seen a few times. Per the original data handling: Nucleated cell number was recorded as an estimate derived from reference gene primer amplification. The repertoire was sequenced with immunoSEQ multiplex PCR; TCRdb's copy has only in-frame clones and lacks some. V and J calls and clone size are those listed in that table; D and trimming were worked out from the DNA. The data show tens of thousands of clones, roughly 80% seen once. The CDR3 contains 14 residues. The ends lost 7 bases at V and 7 bases at J; junction bases unmatched: 7. Germline-derived CDR1 and CDR2 are SGHTA and FQGNSA.

The chain joins TRBV7-2 to TRBJ2-7, with 13 bases identical to TRBD2. The sequence was collected from a man in his 70s with COVID-19, enrolled during active disease. Specimen: peripheral blood. DNA for the CDR3: TGTGCCAGCAAACTAGCGGGAGGGCCAGAAGAGCAGTACTTC. This gives the protein CASKLAGGPEEQYF.